This T cell receptor beta chain was captured by sequencing in a study of T cell changes during pregnancy in multiple sclerosis. TCRdb's copy holds only in-frame clones and misses some; the assay was immunoSEQ multiplex PCR. Of 110,000 or so clones in the sample, 90% to 95% were seen once. In this sample, this clone turned up once. V shed 6 bases, J shed 0 bases, and the junction held 8 bases outside the gene matches. The CDR3 is 16 residues long. Germline loops: CDR1 MDHEN, CDR2 SYDVKM. The genes are TRBV28 and TRBJ1-5; 7 bases are shared with TRBD1. This receptor was identified in a female donor with multiple sclerosis, enrolled in a pregnancy study. The specimen comprised peripheral blood, sampled before pregnancy. The CDR3 coding sequence is TGTGCCAGCAGCCCAGGGGGTTATTATAGCAATCAGCCCCAGCATTTT. Its translation: CASSPGGYYSNQPQHF.